A selection of T cell receptor beta chains follows, all from one sample in a study of shared clonotypes between healthy human individuals. Sequencing was performed with immunoSEQ multiplex PCR; in TCRdb, only in-frame clones are kept and a portion is missing. The sample shows over 2 million clones, around 93% of them seen only once. The sample comprised naive CD4+ T cells from PBMCs. These receptor sequences come from a man younger than 35 in good health. Some clones in this sample may be carry-over from other donors' samples. Each CDR3 is given with its conserved first and last residue. Each record gives: D gene, CDR3 length, J gene, clone size, V gene, CDR3 protein, CDR3 DNA. The D gene is left open where the match is weak. Clone size is stated in some rows and not others, as once, few, many or a class when expanded.

>TRBD1|15|TRBJ1-3|.|TRBV5-5
CASSVTGAGGNTIYF
TGTGCCAGCAGCGTTACAGGGGCGGGTGGAAACACCATATATTTT
>TRBD1|15|TRBJ1-3|.|TRBV9
CASSVTGVTGNTIYF
TGTGCCAGCAGCGTCACAGGGGTTACTGGAAACACCATATATTTT
>.|15|TRBJ1-2|.|TRBV15
CATSRSGVSWDGYTF
TGTGCCACCAGCAGATCTGGAGTTAGTTGGGATGGCTACACCTTC
>TRBD1|15|TRBJ2-3|.|TRBV7-6
CASSQDRAWRDTQYF
TGTGCCAGCAGTCAAGACAGGGCGTGGAGAGATACGCAGTATTTT
>TRBD2|16|TRBJ2-3|.|TRBV7-2
CASSLGGLAGVDTQYF
TGTGCCAGCAGCTTAGGAGGACTAGCGGGAGTCGATACGCAGTATTTT
>TRBD2|12|TRBJ2-1|.|TRBV29-1
CSYRSSGNEQFF
TGCAGCTACCGGAGTAGCGGGAATGAGCAGTTCTTC
>TRBD2|14|TRBJ2-7|.|TRBV30
CAWRWTSGSSEQYF
TGTGCCTGGAGGTGGACTAGCGGGAGCTCCGAGCAGTACTTC
>TRBD2|16|TRBJ2-1|once|TRBV4-1
CASALGSGRAVDEQFF
TGCGCCAGCGCCCTGGGGAGCGGGAGGGCCGTGGATGAGCAGTTCTTC
>TRBD2|15|TRBJ2-7|.|TRBV11-3
CASSLGLAGLYEQYF
TGTGCCAGCAGCCTCGGACTAGCTGGGCTCTACGAGCAGTACTTC
>TRBD2|15|TRBJ2-1|.|TRBV5-1
CASSFGLAVEEEQFF
TGCGCCAGCAGCTTTGGACTAGCGGTGGAGGAGGAGCAGTTCTTC
>.|14|TRBJ2-6|.|TRBV11-2
CASSPSSGANVLTF
TGTGCCAGCAGCCCCAGCTCTGGGGCCAACGTCCTGACTTTC
>TRBD1|17|TRBJ1-1|.|TRBV9
CASSPRQGMLKNTEAFF
TGTGCCAGCAGCCCCCGACAGGGGATGTTAAAGAACACTGAAGCTTTCTTT
>.|15|TRBJ1-5|.|TRBV19
CASSYWDINNQPQHF
TGTGCCAGTAGTTATTGGGACATTAACAATCAGCCCCAGCATTTT
>.|12|TRBJ2-7|.|TRBV28
CASRGGTYEQYF
TGTGCCTCCCGAGGCGGGACCTACGAGCAGTACTTC
>TRBD2|16|TRBJ2-1|.|TRBV19
CASSTRLAGGSGEQFF
TGTGCCAGTAGTACCCGACTAGCGGGAGGTAGCGGGGAGCAGTTCTTC
>.|14|TRBJ1-3|.|TRBV7-9
CASSGGRTGNTIYF
TGTGCCAGCAGCGGAGGGCGGACTGGAAACACCATATATTTT
>.|17|TRBJ1-3|.|TRBV27
CASRGVAEQGRGNTIYF
TGTGCCAGCAGGGGGGTGGCAGAACAAGGCCGGGGAAACACCATATATTTT
>.|14|TRBJ1-5|.|TRBV5-6
CASSPRISNQPQHF
TGTGCCAGCAGCCCTCGGATTAGCAATCAGCCCCAGCATTTT
>.|14|TRBJ1-2|.|TRBV5-1
CASSLFVTNYGYTF
TGCGCCAGCAGCTTGTTCGTCACGAACTATGGCTACACCTTC
>TRBD2|15|TRBJ2-1|.|TRBV14
CASSRGLAAYNEQFF
TGTGCCAGCAGCCGGGGACTAGCGGCATACAATGAGCAGTTCTTC
>.|15|TRBJ2-7|.|TRBV6-5
CASSRTGEASYEQYF
TGTGCCAGCAGCCGAACGGGTGAGGCATCCTACGAGCAGTACTTC
>.|12|TRBJ1-2|.|TRBV29-1
CSVDLPGYGYTF
TGCAGCGTTGACTTGCCTGGCTATGGCTACACCTTC
>.|15|TRBJ2-7|.|TRBV5-6
CASSLARGLSYEQYF
TGTGCCAGCAGCTTGGCCCGCGGACTTTCCTACGAGCAGTACTTC
>.|14|TRBJ2-7|.|TRBV28
CASSLFLNEYEQYF
TGTGCCAGCAGTTTATTCCTAAACGAATACGAGCAGTACTTC
>.|16|TRBJ2-4|.|TRBV28
CASSPPGGLAKNIQYF
TGTGCCAGCAGTCCACCAGGGGGGCTAGCCAAAAACATTCAGTACTTC
>TRBD2|16|TRBJ2-3|.|TRBV18
CASSPPSGSPTDTQYF
TGTGCCAGCTCACCACCTAGCGGGAGCCCCACAGATACGCAGTATTTT
>.|13|TRBJ2-3|.|TRBV6-5
CASSSVLRDTQYF
TGTGCCAGCAGTTCTGTCCTGAGAGATACGCAGTATTTT
>.|15|TRBJ2-7|.|TRBV7-2
CASSLGRGGPYEQYF
TGTGCCAGCAGCTTAGGGAGAGGAGGGCCTTACGAGCAGTACTTC
>.|14|TRBJ1-2|.|TRBV9
CASSELGGNYGYTF
TGTGCCAGCAGCGAACTCGGCGGTAACTATGGCTACACCTTC
>TRBD1|11|TRBJ2-5|.|TRBV6-5
CASSYSGTEYF
TGTGCCAGCAGTTACTCCGGGACAGAGTACTTC
>.|14|TRBJ2-2|.|TRBV7-7
CASSSPLAGGELFF
TGTGCCAGCAGCAGTCCCTTGGCGGGCGGGGAGCTGTTTTTT
>TRBD2|14|TRBJ2-4|.|TRBV6-1
CASLGGRAKNIQYF
TGTGCCAGCTTGGGCGGGAGGGCCAAAAACATTCAGTACTTC
>.|14|TRBJ2-7|once|TRBV4-2
CASSQEYRTYEQYF
TGTGCCAGCAGCCAAGAATACAGGACCTACGAGCAGTACTTC
>TRBD2|15|TRBJ2-7|.|TRBV2
CASTYSGSLSYEQYF
TGTGCCAGCACCTATAGCGGGAGTCTCTCCTACGAGCAGTACTTC
>.|18|TRBJ1-3|.|TRBV4-3
CASSQESGRSRSGNTIYF
TGCGCCAGCAGCCAAGAATCGGGCAGGAGCCGCTCTGGAAACACCATATATTTT
>.|16|TRBJ2-6|.|TRBV5-4
CASSRENAEGANVLTF
TGTGCCAGCAGCCGGGAGAACGCGGAAGGGGCCAACGTCCTGACTTTC
>.|13|TRBJ2-5|once|TRBV5-6
CASSPTRQETQYF
TGTGCCAGCAGTCCGACTAGGCAAGAGACCCAGTACTTC
>.|12|TRBJ1-1|once|TRBV7-2
CASSPPGAEAFF
TGTGCCAGCAGCCCCCCGGGAGCTGAAGCTTTCTTT
>.|13|TRBJ2-4|.|TRBV28
CASSSPQDGDQYF
TGTGCCAGCAGTTCCCCGCAGGATGGGGATCAGTACTTC
>.|14|TRBJ2-4|.|TRBV6-1
CASMRELAKNIQYF
TGTGCCAGCATGCGGGAACTAGCCAAAAACATTCAGTACTTC
>.|16|TRBJ2-3|.|TRBV28
CASIQGSGTSTDTQYF
TGTGCCAGCATCCAGGGTAGTGGGACTAGCACAGATACGCAGTATTTT
>TRBD1|14|TRBJ2-7|.|TRBV28
CASLPGQGTNEQYF
TGTGCCAGTCTACCGGGACAGGGGACTAACGAGCAGTACTTC
>TRBD2|16|TRBJ2-5|.|TRBV27
CASQTLGLAGEETQYF
TGTGCCAGCCAGACGCTGGGACTAGCGGGAGAAGAGACCCAGTACTTC
>.|14|TRBJ2-2|.|TRBV5-6
CASSLVGNTGELFF
TGTGCCAGCAGCTTGGTGGGGAACACCGGGGAGCTGTTTTTT
>.|15|TRBJ2-5|.|TRBV2
CASDRFQGYQETQYF
TGTGCCAGCGACCGATTTCAGGGCTACCAAGAGACCCAGTACTTC
>TRBD1|15|TRBJ1-5|.|TRBV4-1
CASSQRTGVDQPQHF
TGCGCCAGCAGCCAAAGAACAGGGGTGGATCAGCCCCAGCATTTT
>TRBD1|14|TRBJ1-1|.|TRBV2
CASHPRTGGTEAFF
TGTGCCAGCCACCCTCGTACAGGGGGCACTGAAGCTTTCTTT
>.|19|TRBJ1-3|.|TRBV5-1
CASSPRWSPGATLGNTIYF
TGCGCCAGCAGCCCCCGGTGGAGCCCAGGGGCGACTCTGGGAAACACCATATATTTT
>.|14|TRBJ1-2|.|TRBV7-2
CASSSDRDDYGYTF
TGTGCCAGCAGCTCTGATCGAGACGATTATGGCTACACCTTC
>TRBD1|14|TRBJ1-2|.|TRBV7-9
CASSVTQGQNGYTF
TGTGCCAGCAGCGTAACACAGGGGCAAAATGGCTACACCTTC
>TRBD2|14|TRBJ2-7|.|TRBV30
CACRLAGTFYEQYF
TGTGCCTGTAGACTAGCGGGAACGTTCTACGAGCAGTACTTC
>.|16|TRBJ1-4|.|TRBV21-1
CASSPQRQGADEKLFF
TGTGCCAGCAGCCCCCAAAGACAGGGAGCGGACGAAAAACTGTTTTTT
>TRBD1|15|TRBJ1-2|.|TRBV28
CASRGSAGGNYGYTF
TGTGCCAGCAGAGGGTCGGCAGGGGGTAACTATGGCTACACCTTC
>.|15|TRBJ2-1|.|TRBV14
CASSQEVTWAHEQFF
TGTGCCAGCAGCCAAGAAGTAACCTGGGCCCATGAGCAGTTCTTC
>.|15|TRBJ1-1|.|TRBV7-2
CASSPRGGWNTEAFF
TGTGCCAGCAGCCCCCGGGGGGGGTGGAACACTGAAGCTTTCTTT
>TRBD2|16|TRBJ2-3|.|TRBV27
CASSTGLAGPTDTQYF
TGTGCCAGCAGTACGGGACTAGCGGGGCCCACAGATACGCAGTATTTT
>.|13|TRBJ2-7|.|TRBV28
CASQTTPSYEQYF
TGTGCCAGCCAAACGACACCTTCCTACGAGCAGTACTTC
>.|14|TRBJ2-3|once|TRBV6-1
CASRAPTPTDTQYF
TGTGCCAGCAGGGCCCCCACCCCCACAGATACGCAGTATTTT